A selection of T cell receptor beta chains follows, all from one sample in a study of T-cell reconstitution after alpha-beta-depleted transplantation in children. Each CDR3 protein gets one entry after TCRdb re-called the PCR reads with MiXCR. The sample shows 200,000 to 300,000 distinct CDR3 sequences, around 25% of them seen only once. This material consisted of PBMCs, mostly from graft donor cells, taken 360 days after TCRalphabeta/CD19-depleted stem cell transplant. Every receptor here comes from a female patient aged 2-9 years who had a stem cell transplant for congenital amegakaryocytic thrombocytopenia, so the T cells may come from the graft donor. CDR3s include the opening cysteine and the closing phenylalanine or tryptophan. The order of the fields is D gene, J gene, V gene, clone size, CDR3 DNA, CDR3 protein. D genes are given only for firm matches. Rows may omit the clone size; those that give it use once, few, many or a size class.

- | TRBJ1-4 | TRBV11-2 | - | TGTGCCAGCGCCCGGAGGGCAGACAGAGAAAAACTGTTTTTT | CASARRADREKLFF
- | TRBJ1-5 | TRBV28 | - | TGTGCCAGCAGTTGGGGTCCCGAGGGGCCCCAGCATTTT | CASSWGPEGPQHF
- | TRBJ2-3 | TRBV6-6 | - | TGTGCCAGCAGTATGAACCGGGCCGATACGCAGTATTTT | CASSMNRADTQYF
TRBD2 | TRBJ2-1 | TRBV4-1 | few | TGCGCCAGCAGCCTAACGGGACTAGCGGCATCCAATGAGCAGTTCTTC | CASSLTGLAASNEQFF
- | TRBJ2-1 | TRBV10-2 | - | TGCGCCAGCAGTGAGACTACCAATGAGCAGTTCTTC | CASSETTNEQFF
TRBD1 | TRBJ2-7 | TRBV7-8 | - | TGTGCCAGCAGCTTTCGTACCGGGACAGGGAACTACGAGCAGTACTTC | CASSFRTGTGNYEQYF
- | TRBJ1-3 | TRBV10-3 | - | TGTGCCATCAGTGCCCCCTCTCGTCACTCTGGAAACACCATATATTTT | CAISAPSRHSGNTIYF
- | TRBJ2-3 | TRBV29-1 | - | TGCAGCGTTGACGAGGGACTCACAAACACAGATACGCAGTATTTT | CSVDEGLTNTDTQYF
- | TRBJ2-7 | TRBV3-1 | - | TGTGCCAGCAGCTCACCGGGAGCCTACGAGCAGTACTTC | CASSSPGAYEQYF
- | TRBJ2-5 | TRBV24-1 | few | TGTGCCACCAGTGATTATCGAACCGGGGGAGAGACCCAGTACTTC | CATSDYRTGGETQYF
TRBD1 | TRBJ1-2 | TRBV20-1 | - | TGCAGTGCTCCATTACAGGGGGAGTATGGCTACACCTTC | CSAPLQGEYGYTF
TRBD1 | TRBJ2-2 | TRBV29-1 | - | TGCAGCGTTGCGATAGGGACAGGGCTGGTCACCGGGGAGCTGTTTTTT | CSVAIGTGLVTGELFF
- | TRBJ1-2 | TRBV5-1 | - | TGCGCCAGCAGCTTTCAGGGAAGAGATACTGACTACACCTTC | CASSFQGRDTDYTF
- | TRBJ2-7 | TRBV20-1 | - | TGCAGTGCTAGAGGGCTTGGGCACGAGCAGTACTTC | CSARGLGHEQYF
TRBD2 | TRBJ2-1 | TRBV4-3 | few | TGCGCCAGCAGCCAAGATCGGATAGCGGGTGCCGGGAATGAGCAGTTCTTC | CASSQDRIAGAGNEQFF
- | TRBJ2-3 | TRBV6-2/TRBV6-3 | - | TGTGCCAGCAGTAGGCGCGTGCTTACAGATACGCAGTATTTT | CASSRRVLTDTQYF
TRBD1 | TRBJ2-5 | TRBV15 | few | TGTGCCACCAGCACCCGGACAGGGGAGGAGACCCAGTACTTC | CATSTRTGEETQYF
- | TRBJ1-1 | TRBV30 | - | TGTGCCTGGAGTAACGCGGGGCGAACTGAAGCTTTCTTT | CAWSNAGRTEAFF
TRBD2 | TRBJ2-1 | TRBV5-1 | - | TGCGCCAGCAGCTGGGAGCCTACGGGACTAGCCTACAATGAGCAGTTCTTC | CASSWEPTGLAYNEQFF
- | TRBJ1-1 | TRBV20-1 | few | TGCAGTGCTCTTGCCCTGAACACTGAAGCTTTCTTT | CSALALNTEAFF
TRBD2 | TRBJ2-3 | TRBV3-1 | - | TGTGCCAGCAGCCAACCGACTAGCGGGGGGCCTAGAGATACGCAGTATTTT | CASSQPTSGGPRDTQYF
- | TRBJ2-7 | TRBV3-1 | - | TGTGCCAGCAGCCAAGTGGTAGGGCTCGAGCAGTACTTC | CASSQVVGLEQYF
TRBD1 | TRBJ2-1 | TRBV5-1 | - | TGCGCCAGCAGCTTAGGACAGGGCCCCTACAATGAGCAGTTCTTC | CASSLGQGPYNEQFF
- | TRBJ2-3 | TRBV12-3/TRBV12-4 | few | TGTGCCAGCAGTCCGTCAGTGAGAGGTTCAGATACGCAGTATTTT | CASSPSVRGSDTQYF
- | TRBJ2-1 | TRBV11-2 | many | TGTGCCAGCAGCTTTCGTGTTAATGAGCAGTTCTTC | CASSFRVNEQFF
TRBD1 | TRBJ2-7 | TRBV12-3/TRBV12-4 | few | TGTGCCAGCAGTCACTGGGACAGGGGAAACGAGCAGTACTTC | CASSHWDRGNEQYF
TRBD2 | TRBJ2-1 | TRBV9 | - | TGTGCCAGCAGCGTAGTATCCAGAGCGGGAGTTCTGTTCTTC | CASSVVSRAGVLFF
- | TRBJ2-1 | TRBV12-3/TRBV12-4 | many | TGTGCCAGCAGTCCCCTTGACAATGAGCAGTTCTTC | CASSPLDNEQFF
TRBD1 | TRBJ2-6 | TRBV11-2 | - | TGTGCCAGCAGCCCTGCCGGGACAGATAAATATTTCTCTGGGGCCAACGTCCTGACTTTC | CASSPAGTDKYFSGANVLTF
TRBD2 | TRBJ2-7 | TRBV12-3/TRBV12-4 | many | TGTGCCAGCAGTTTACAGCGGGATGGCTACGAGCAGTACTTC | CASSLQRDGYEQYF
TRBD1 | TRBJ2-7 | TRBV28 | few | TGTGCCAGCAGTTCCACTCGGACAGGCGCGTACGAGCAGTACTTC | CASSSTRTGAYEQYF
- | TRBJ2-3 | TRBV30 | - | TGTGCCTGGTATAAGGCAGATACGCAGTATTTT | CAWYKADTQYF
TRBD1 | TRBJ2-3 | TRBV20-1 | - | TGCAGTGCTAGGATACAGGGGGCAAATACGCAGTATTTT | CSARIQGANTQYF
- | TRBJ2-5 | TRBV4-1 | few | TGCGCCAGCAGCCGTGGGACTTTCGCCACCCAAGAGACCCAGTACTTC | CASSRGTFATQETQYF
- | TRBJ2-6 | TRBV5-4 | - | TGTGCCAGCAGCTTCGAAAGCTCTGGGGCCAACGTCCTGACTTTC | CASSFESSGANVLTF
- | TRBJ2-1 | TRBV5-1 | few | TGCGCCAGCCGCTTGGGGGGCGCTTACAATGAGCAGTTCTTC | CASRLGGAYNEQFF
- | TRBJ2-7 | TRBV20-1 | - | TGCAGTGCTAGAATGACTTCCTCCTACGAGCAGTACTTC | CSARMTSSYEQYF
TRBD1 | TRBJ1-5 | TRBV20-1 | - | TGCAGTGCTAGACAGGGGGCAAATAGCAATCAGCCCCAGCATTTT | CSARQGANSNQPQHF
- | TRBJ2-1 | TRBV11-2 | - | TGTGCCAGCAGCGAGACCGGGACTCGGGACAATGAGCAGTTCTTC | CASSETGTRDNEQFF
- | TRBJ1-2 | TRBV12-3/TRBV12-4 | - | TGTGCCAGCAGTTTTGGAATTGGCGGAAGATATGGCTACACCTTC | CASSFGIGGRYGYTF
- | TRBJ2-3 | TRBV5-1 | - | TGCGCCAGCACCCTTCAGGGATTTACAGATACGCAGTATTTT | CASTLQGFTDTQYF
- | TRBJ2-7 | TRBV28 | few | TGTGCCAGCAGTTTTATTCGATCCGCCGAGCAGTACTTC | CASSFIRSAEQYF
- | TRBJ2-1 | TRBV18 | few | TGTGCCAGCTCACCCGTGGGCGGTGAGCAGTTCTTC | CASSPVGGEQFF
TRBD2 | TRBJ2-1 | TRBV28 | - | TGTGCCAGCAGTCCGACTAGCATGTCCTGCAATGAGCAGTTCTTC | CASSPTSMSCNEQFF
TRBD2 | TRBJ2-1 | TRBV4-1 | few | TGCGCCAGCAGCCAAGCCCCCGGACTAGCGGGGGAGGGGGAGCAGTTCTTC | CASSQAPGLAGEGEQFF
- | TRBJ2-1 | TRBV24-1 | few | TGTGCCACCAGTGATGGGGGGACTAGGACAGGGGTTTACAATGAGCAGTTCTTC | CATSDGGTRTGVYNEQFF
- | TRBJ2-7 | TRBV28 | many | TGTGCCAGCAGTCCCGGCGCGGGTTATCGGGACGAGCAGTACTTC | CASSPGAGYRDEQYF
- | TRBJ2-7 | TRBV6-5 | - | TGTGCCAGCAGTTACTCCTTGGGGGGCGAGCAGTACTTC | CASSYSLGGEQYF
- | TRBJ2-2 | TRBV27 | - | TGTGCCAGCAACAAACAGGCGGTTTGGGACACCGGGGAGCTGTTTTTT | CASNKQAVWDTGELFF
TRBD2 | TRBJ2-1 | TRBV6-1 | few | TGTGCCTGCGGGCCTAGCGGGAAGGTTGAGCAGTTCTTC | CACGPSGKVEQFF